The 6 T cell receptor beta chains given below trace back to one sample, sequenced in a study of T cell changes during pregnancy in multiple sclerosis. Method: immunoSEQ multiplex PCR; TCRdb's copy keeps in-frame clones and lacks some. This repertoire shows approximately 53,000 clones, around 90% found once; its top ten account for 0.2% to 0.3%. The specimen was CD4+ T cells from peripheral blood mononuclear cells, collected in the second trimester of pregnancy. Every receptor here comes from a female donor with multiple sclerosis, enrolled in a pregnancy study.

A single count supports this clone. The rearrangement joins TRBV5-1 to TRBJ2-4, with 8 bases matching TRBD2. CDR1 and CDR2 (germline): SGHRS, YFSETQ. V lost 3 bases and J lost 0; bases outside the gene matches: 14. CDR3 length: 19 amino acids. The CDR3 region is CASSYDRMGSGVAKNIQYF. The CDR3 region has the DNA TGCGCCAGCAGCTATGACCGCATGGGTAGCGGGGTAGCCAAAAACATTCAGTACTTC.

The V call is TRBV18, the J call TRBJ2-7; tentative D call: TRBD1 (6 bases). Germline loops: CDR1 KGHSH, CDR2 LQKENI. The CDR3 totals 14 residues. V was clipped by 3 bases and J by 6 bases, with 15 bases between them. CDR3 protein: CASSPGNTGSEQYF. Written as DNA, the CDR3 is TGTGCCAGCTCACCCGGCAACACAGGGTCCGAGCAGTACTTC.

The CDR3 reads CASSYSDRGSSPLHF. Here the CDR3 DNA reads TGTGCCAGCAGTTACTCGGACAGGGGGAGCTCACCCCTCCACTTT. This chain joins TRBV6-6 and TRBJ1-6, with 10 bases fitting TRBD1. Germline V gives CDR1 MNHNY, CDR2 SVGAGI (reference sequence). V shed 0 bases and J 10 bases; nucleotides not matched to a gene: 3. The CDR3 covers 15 residues.

The V and J genes are TRBV6-1 and TRBJ2-3; tentatively, D is TRBD2 (6 bases). Trimming shortened V by 10 bases and J by 4 bases, and 15 bases separated the two germline ends. This CDR3 spans 13 amino acids. CDR1 is MNHNS and CDR2 is SASEGT in the germline V gene. CDR3 nucleotide sequence: TGTGCCAACGGAACGGGGGTTTCAGATACGCAGTATTTT. Its protein product is CANGTGVSDTQYF.

The chain links TRBV5-1 to TRBJ1-4, with D possibly TRBD1 on 6 matching bases. Per germline, CDR1 SGHRS and CDR2 YFSETQ. Trimming pared 4 bases from V and 5 bases from J, leaving 12 bases between. CDR3 length equals 14 residues. For the CDR3, the DNA is TGCGCCAGCAGCCTGACAGGCTCGAATGAAAAACTGTTTTTT. The encoded protein is CASSLTGSNEKLFF.

J is TRBJ1-4 and V is TRBV30; D is possibly TRBD1 (5 bases). From germline, CDR1 is GTSNPN and CDR2 SVGIG (reference sequence). The CDR3 length is 15 residues. V gave up 3 bases and J gave up 6 bases, with 17 bases separating them. This CDR3 is CAWSRQQDIHEKLFF. Here the CDR3 DNA reads TGTGCCTGGAGCCGACAACAGGATATCCATGAAAAACTGTTTTTT. Full variable domain (remainder filled in from reference TRBV30 and TRBJ1-4): SQTIHQWPATLVQPVGSPLSLECTVEGTSNPNLYWYRQAAGRGLQLLFYSVGIGQISSEVPQNLSASRPQDRQFILSSKKLLLSDSGFYLCAWSRQQDIHEKLFFGSGTQLSVL.